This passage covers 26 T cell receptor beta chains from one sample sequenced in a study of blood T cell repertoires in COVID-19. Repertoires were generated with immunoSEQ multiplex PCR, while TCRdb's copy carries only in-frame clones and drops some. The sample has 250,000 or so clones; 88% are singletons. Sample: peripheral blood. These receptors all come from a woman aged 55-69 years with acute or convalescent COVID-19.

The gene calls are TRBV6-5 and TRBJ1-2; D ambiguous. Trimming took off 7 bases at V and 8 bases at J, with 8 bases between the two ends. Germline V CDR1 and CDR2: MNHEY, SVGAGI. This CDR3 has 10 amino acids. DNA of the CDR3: TGTGCCAGCACCGGCGGCGGCTACACCTTC. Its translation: CASTGGGYTF.

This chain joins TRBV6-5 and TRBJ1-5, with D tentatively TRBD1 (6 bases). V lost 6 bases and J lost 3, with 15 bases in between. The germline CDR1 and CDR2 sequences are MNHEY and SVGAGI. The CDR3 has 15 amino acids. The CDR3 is CASSSSTGHNQPQHF. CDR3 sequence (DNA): TGTGCCAGCAGCTCATCTACAGGGCACAATCAGCCCCAGCATTTT.

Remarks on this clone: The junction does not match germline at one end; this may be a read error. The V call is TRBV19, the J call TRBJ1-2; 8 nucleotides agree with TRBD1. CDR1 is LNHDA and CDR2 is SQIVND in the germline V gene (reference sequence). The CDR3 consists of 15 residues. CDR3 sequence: CASSVDRGTSYGYTF. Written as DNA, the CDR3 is TGTGCCAGTAGTGTAGACAGGGGCACATCCTATGGCTACACCTTC. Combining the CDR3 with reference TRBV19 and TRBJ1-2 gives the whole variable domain DGGITQSPKYLFRKEGQNVTLSCEQNLNHDAMYWYRQDPGQGLRLIYYSQIVNDFQKGDIAEGYSVSREKKESFPLTVTSAQKNPTAFYLCASSVDRGTSYGYTFGSGTRLTVV.

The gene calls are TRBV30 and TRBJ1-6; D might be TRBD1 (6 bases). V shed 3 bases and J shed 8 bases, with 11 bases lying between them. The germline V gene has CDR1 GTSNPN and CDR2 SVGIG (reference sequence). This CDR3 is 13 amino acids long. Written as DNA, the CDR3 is TGTGCCTGGAGAGGGGCAGGGGATTCACCCCTCCACTTT. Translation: CAWRGAGDSPLHF.

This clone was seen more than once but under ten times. The DNA of the CDR3 is TGTGCCAGCAGGGATACAGGGAGGGGTGGCTACACCTTC. Translating it yields CASRDTGRGGYTF. The rearrangement uses TRBV27 and TRBJ1-2; a weak D match, TRBD1 (6 bases). In germline, CDR1 is MNHEY, CDR2 SMNVEV (reference sequence). Between the trimmed V and J ends, which lost 6 bases and 7 bases, there was a span of 15 bases. The CDR3 runs 13 residues.

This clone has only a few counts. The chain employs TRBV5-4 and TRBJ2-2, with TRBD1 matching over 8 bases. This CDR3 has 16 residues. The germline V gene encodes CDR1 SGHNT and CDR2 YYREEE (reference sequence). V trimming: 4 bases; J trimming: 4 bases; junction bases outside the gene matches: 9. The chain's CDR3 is CASSEAQGAITGELFF. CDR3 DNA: TGTGCCAGCAGCGAGGCCCAGGGGGCAATCACCGGGGAGCTGTTTTTT.

CDR3 sequence (DNA): TGTGCCAGCAAAAAGACAGGGACGAAGCGCTACACCTTC. The encoded protein is CASKKTGTKRYTF. The V gene is TRBV6-6, the J gene TRBJ1-2; 7 positions agree with TRBD1. Germline lookup yields CDR1 MNHNY and CDR2 SVGAGI (reference sequence). The trim removed 7 bases at V and 9 bases at J, leaving 11 bases unmatched. The CDR3 totals 13 residues.

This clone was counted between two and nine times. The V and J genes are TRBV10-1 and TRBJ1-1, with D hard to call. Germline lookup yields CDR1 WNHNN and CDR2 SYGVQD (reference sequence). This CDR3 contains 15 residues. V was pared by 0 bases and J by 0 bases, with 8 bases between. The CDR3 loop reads CASSESRRMNTEAFF. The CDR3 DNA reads TGCGCCAGCAGTGAGTCGAGAAGAATGAACACTGAAGCTTTCTTT.

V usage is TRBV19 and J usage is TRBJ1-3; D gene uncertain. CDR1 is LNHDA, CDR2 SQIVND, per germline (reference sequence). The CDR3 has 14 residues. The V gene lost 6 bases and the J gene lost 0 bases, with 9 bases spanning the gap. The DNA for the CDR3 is TGTGCCAGTAGCAGGTCTACCTCTGGAAACACCATATATTTT. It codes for CASSRSTSGNTIYF.

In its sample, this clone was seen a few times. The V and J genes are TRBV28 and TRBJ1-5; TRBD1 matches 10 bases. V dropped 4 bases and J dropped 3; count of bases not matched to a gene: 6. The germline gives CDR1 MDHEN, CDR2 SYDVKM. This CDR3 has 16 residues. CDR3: CASSSWTGGNNQPQHF. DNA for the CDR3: TGTGCCAGCAGTTCTTGGACAGGGGGGAACAATCAGCCCCAGCATTTT.

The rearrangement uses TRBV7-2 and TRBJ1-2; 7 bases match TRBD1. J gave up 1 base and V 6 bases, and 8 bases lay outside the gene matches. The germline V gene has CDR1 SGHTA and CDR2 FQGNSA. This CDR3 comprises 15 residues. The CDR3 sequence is CASSQTGTDNYGYTF. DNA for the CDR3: TGTGCCAGCAGTCAAACCGGGACAGATAACTATGGCTACACCTTC.

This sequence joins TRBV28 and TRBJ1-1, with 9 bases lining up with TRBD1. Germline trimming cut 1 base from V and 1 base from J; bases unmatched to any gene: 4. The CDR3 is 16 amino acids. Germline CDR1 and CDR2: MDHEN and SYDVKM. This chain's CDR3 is CASSLLWGQGNTEAFF. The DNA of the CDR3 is TGTGCCAGCAGTTTATTATGGGGACAGGGGAACACTGAAGCTTTCTTT.

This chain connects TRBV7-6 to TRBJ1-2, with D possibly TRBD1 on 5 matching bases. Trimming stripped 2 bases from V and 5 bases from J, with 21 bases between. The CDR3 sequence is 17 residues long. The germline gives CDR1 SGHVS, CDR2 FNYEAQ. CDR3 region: CASSLSPQDMTTYGYTF. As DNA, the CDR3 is TGTGCCAGCAGCTTAAGTCCCCAGGACATGACGACTTATGGCTACACCTTC.

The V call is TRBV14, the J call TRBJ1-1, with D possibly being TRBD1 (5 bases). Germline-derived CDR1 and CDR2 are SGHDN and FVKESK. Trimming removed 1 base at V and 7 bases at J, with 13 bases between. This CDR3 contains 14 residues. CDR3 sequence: CASSQGLFRGEAFF. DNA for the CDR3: TGTGCCAGCAGCCAAGGCCTCTTTAGGGGTGAAGCTTTCTTT.

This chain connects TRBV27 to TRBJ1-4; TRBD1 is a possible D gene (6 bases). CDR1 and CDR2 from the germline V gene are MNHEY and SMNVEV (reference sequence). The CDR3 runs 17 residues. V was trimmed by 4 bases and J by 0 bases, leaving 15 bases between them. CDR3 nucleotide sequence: TGTGCCAGCAGTTCAAATCAGGGACAAGCAACTAATGAAAAACTGTTTTTT. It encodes CASSSNQGQATNEKLFF.

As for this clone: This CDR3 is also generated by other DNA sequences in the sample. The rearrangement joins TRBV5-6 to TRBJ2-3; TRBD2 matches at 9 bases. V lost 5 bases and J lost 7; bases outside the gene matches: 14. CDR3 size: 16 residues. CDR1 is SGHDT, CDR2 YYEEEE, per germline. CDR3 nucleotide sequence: TGTGCCAGCAGTTCTGTCGGGCGGGGGGGCGTCCATACGCAGTATTTT. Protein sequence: CASSSVGRGGVHTQYF.

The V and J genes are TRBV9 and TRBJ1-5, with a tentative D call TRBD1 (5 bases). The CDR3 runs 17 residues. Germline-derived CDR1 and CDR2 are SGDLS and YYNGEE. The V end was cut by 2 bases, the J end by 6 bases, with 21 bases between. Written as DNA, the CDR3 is TGTGCCAGCAGCGTTGGAGCGGGAGAAAAGGGGACTCAGCCCCAGCATTTT. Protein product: CASSVGAGEKGTQPQHF.

DNA for the CDR3: TGTGCCAGCTCACCAGCCGGGGGGCCTCGCAATGAGCAGTTCTTC. Residues: CASSPAGGPRNEQFF. The V and J genes are TRBV18 and TRBJ2-1; D is possibly TRBD2 (7 bases). The CDR3 is made up of 15 amino acids. Germline V gene lookup returns CDR1 KGHSH and CDR2 LQKENI. The V end lost 2 bases, the J end lost 6 bases, and 14 bases lay between the germline ends.

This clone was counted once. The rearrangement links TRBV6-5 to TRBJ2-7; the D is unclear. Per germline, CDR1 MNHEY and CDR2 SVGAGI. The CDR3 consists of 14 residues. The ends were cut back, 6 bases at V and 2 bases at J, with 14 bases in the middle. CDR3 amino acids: CASRVPGSPYEQYF. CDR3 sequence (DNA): TGTGCCAGCAGGGTCCCGGGTTCCCCCTACGAGCAGTACTTC.

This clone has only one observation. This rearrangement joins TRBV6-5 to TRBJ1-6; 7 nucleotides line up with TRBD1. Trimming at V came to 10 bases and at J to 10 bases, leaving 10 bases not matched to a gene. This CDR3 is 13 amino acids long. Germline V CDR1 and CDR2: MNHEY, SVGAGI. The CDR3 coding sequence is TGTGCCACCCAACAGGGGAGAGAGTCACCCCTCCACTTT. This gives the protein CATQQGRESPLHF.

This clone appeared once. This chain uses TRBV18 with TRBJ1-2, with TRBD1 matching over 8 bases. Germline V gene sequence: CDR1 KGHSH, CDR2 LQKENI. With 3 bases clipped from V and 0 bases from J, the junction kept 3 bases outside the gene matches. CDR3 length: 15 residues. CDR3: CASSPMDRANYGYTF. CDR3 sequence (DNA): TGTGCCAGCTCACCGATGGACAGGGCTAACTATGGCTACACCTTC.

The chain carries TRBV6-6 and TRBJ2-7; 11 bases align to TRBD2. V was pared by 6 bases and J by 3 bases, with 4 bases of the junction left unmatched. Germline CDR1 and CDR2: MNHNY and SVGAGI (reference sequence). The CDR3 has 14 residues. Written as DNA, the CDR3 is TGTGCCAGCAGGCCTACTAGCGGGAGCTACGAGCAGTACTTC. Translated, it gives CASRPTSGSYEQYF.

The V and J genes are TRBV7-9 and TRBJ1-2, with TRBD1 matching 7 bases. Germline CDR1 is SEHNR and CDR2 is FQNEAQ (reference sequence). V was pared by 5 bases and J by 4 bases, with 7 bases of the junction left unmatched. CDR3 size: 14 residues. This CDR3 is CASSPRDRLYGYTF. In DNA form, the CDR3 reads TGTGCCAGCAGCCCCCGGGACAGACTCTATGGCTACACCTTC.

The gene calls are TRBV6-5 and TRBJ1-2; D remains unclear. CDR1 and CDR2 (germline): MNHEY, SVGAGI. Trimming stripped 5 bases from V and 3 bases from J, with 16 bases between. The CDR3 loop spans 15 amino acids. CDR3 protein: CASSTPGNGDYGYTF. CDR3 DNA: TGTGCCAGCAGTACCCCCGGGAACGGTGACTATGGCTACACCTTC.

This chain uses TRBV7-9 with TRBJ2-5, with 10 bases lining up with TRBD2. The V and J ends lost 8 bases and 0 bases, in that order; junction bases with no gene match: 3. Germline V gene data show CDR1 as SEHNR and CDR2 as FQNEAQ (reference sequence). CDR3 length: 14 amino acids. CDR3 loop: CASPLAGDQETQYF. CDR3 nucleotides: TGTGCCAGCCCGCTAGCGGGGGACCAAGAGACCCAGTACTTC.

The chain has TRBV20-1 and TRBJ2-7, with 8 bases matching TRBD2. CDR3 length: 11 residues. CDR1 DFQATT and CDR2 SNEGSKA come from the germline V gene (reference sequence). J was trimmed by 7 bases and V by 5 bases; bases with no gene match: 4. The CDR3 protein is CSARLAREQYF. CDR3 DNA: TGCAGTGCTCGACTAGCGCGGGAGCAGTACTTC.